This TCR beta chain appears in the sequencing data of a study of T cell responses to AZD1222 COVID-19 vaccine. Findings of the study overall: Repertoire samples came only from after the peak T cell response. The number of AZD1222 recipients seropositive at baseline was only six. Close to half of all spike-specific TCRs reportedly target regions of the variants that are unmutated. Receipt of two AZD1222 doses was followed by a rise in Spike-specific TCR breadth and depth.

Profiled with immunoSEQ multiplex PCR; TCRdb holds only in-frame clones, not every one. The table shows about 83,000 clones, with over 75% occurring only once. Germline CDR1 SEHNR, CDR2 FQNEAQ (reference sequence). CDR3 length: 15 residues. V was cut by 0 bases and J by 7 bases, with 15 bases left in between. About this clone: The antigen is unknown.

This sequence was found in an adult in good health. The source material was peripheral blood, sampled on day 0 of MenACWY control vaccination. The V and J genes are TRBV7-9 and TRBJ1-2; D uncertain. Here the CDR3 reads CASSLAQVSESGYTF. The CDR3 region has the DNA TGTGCCAGCAGCTTAGCGCAAGTGTCTGAGTCTGGCTACACCTTC.